The next 8 T cell receptor beta chains were all read from a single sample in a study of blood T cell repertoires in COVID-19. Here immunoSEQ multiplex PCR was the method, and the copy in TCRdb shows in-frame clones only, minus some. Seen here are about 120,000 clones, around 87% observed once, and the top ten hold roughly a quarter. The specimen was peripheral blood. The receptors come from a man between 65 and 79 years old with active or convalescent COVID-19.

The chain links TRBV19 to TRBJ1-6; D is unresolved. There are 14 residues in the CDR3. Germline CDR1 LNHDA, CDR2 SQIVND (reference sequence). Trimming removed 6 bases from V and 9 bases from J, with 15 bases in between. The CDR3 DNA is TGTGCCAGTAGGAACACCGGGGATGCTTCACCCCTCCACTTT. This sequence encodes CASRNTGDASPLHF.

This clone has only one observation. CDR3 region: CSGGDSYEQYF. DNA for the CDR3: TGCAGTGGAGGGGACAGTTACGAGCAGTACTTC. This sequence joins TRBV20-1 and TRBJ2-7; TRBD1 matches at 7 bases. This CDR3 contains 11 residues. CDR1 is DFQATT, CDR2 SNEGSKA, per germline (reference sequence). V shed 7 bases and J 4 bases; nucleotides not matched to a gene: 4.

The rearrangement links TRBV28 to TRBJ1-2, with a weak D call TRBD1 (6 bases). The CDR3 runs to 15 residues. V gave up 4 bases and J gave up 4 bases, with 16 bases separating them. CDR1 MDHEN and CDR2 SYDVKM come from the germline V gene. The CDR3 region has the DNA TGTGCCAGCAGTTCCCCGGGGGGCCCTTCCTATGGCTACACCTTC. It codes for CASSSPGGPSYGYTF.

This sequence joins TRBV6-5 and TRBJ2-7, with D perhaps matching TRBD1 (6 bases). CDR3 size: 11 residues. Germline CDR1 reads MNHEY; CDR2 reads SVGAGI. Trimming took off 7 bases at V and 5 bases at J, with 9 bases between the two ends. CDR3 sequence: CASNKGDEQYF. The CDR3 nucleotides read TGTGCCAGCAACAAGGGGGACGAGCAGTACTTC.

The J gene is TRBJ2-7, the V gene TRBV23-1, with TRBD1 matching over 9 bases. TRBV23-1 is marked as an open reading frame, function uncertain. V shed 4 bases and J 0 bases; nucleotides not matched to a gene: 10. The CDR3 sequence is 17 residues long. In DNA form, the CDR3 reads TGCGCCAGCAGTCCGAGCCGGGACAGGGACAACTCCTACGAGCAGTACTTC. It translates to CASSPSRDRDNSYEQYF.

V and J are TRBV5-1 and TRBJ2-7; D perhaps matches TRBD1 (6 bases). Germline CDR1 SGHRS, CDR2 YFSETQ. The CDR3 loop spans 14 amino acids. Deletions cut 0 bases from V and 3 bases from J, with 10 bases between. The CDR3 spells CASSLGQGNYEQYF. Here the CDR3 DNA reads TGCGCCAGCAGCTTGGGCCAGGGGAACTACGAGCAGTACTTC. The full variable domain, its missing parts supplied by reference TRBV5-1 and TRBJ2-7, is KAGVTQTPRYLIKTRGQQVTLSCSPISGHRSVSWYQQTPGQGLQFLFEYFSETQRNKGNFPGRFSGRQFSNSRSEMNVSTLELGDSALYLCASSLGQGNYEQYFGPGTRLTVT.

The rearrangement joins TRBV2 to TRBJ1-5; perhaps TRBD1 as D (5 bases). Germline loops: CDR1 SNHLY, CDR2 FYNNEI. This CDR3 has 13 residues. The germline V and J ends were trimmed by 5 bases and 9 bases, with 14 bases remaining between them. The CDR3 sequence is CASSYGGNGPQHF. The CDR3, as DNA: TGTGCCAGCAGTTACGGGGGTAATGGGCCCCAGCATTTT.

The chain has TRBV2 and TRBJ1-5, with 9 nucleotides matching TRBD1. This CDR3 is 15 amino acids long. CDR1 is SNHLY and CDR2 is FYNNEI in the germline V gene. V was clipped by 4 bases and J by 7 bases; unmatched bases: 8. This CDR3 is CASSAGTGGRQPQHF. DNA for the CDR3: TGTGCCAGCAGTGCTGGAACAGGGGGCCGCCAGCCCCAGCATTTT.